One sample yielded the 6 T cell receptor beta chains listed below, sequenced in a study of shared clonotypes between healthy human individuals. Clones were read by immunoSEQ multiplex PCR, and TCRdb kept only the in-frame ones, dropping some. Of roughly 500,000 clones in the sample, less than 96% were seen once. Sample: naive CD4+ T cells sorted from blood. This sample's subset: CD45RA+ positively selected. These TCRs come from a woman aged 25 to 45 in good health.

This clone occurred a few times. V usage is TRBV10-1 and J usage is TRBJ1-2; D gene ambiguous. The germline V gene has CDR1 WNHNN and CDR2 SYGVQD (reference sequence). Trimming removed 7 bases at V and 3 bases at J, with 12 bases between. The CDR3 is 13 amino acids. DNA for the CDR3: TGCGCCAGCATAAGGGCCTCTCACTATGGCTACACCTTC. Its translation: CASIRASHYGYTF.

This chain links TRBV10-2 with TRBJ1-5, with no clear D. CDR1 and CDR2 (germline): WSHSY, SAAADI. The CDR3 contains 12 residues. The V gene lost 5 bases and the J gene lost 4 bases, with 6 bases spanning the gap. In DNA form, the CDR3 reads TGCGCCAGCAGTTCAGTAAATCAGCCCCAGCATTTT. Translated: CASSSVNQPQHF.

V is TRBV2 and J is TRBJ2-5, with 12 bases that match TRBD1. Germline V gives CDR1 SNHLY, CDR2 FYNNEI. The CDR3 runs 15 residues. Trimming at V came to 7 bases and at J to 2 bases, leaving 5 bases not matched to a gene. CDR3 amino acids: CASKGTGGGQETQYF. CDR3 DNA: TGTGCCAGCAAAGGGACAGGGGGCGGGCAAGAGACCCAGTACTTC.

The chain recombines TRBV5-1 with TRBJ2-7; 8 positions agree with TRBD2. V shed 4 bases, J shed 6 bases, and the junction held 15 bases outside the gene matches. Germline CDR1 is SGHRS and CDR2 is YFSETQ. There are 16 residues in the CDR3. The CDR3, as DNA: TGCGCCAGCAGCCTGCCGGGCGGGGGGCCTTATCGCGAGCAGTACTTC. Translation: CASSLPGGGPYREQYF.

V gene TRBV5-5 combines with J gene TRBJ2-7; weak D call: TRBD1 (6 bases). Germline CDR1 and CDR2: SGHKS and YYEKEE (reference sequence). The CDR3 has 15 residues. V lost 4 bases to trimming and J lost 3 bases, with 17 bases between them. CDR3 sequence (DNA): TGTGCCAGCAGCCAGGTGGGAAGGGGGTACTACGAGCAGTACTTC. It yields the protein CASSQVGRGYYEQYF. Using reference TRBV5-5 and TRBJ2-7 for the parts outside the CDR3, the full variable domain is DAGVTQSPTHLIKTRGQQVTLRCSPISGHKSVSWYQQVLGQGPQFIFQYYEKEERGRGNFPDRFSARQFPNYSSELNVNALLLGDSALYLCASSQVGRGYYEQYFGPGTRLTVT.

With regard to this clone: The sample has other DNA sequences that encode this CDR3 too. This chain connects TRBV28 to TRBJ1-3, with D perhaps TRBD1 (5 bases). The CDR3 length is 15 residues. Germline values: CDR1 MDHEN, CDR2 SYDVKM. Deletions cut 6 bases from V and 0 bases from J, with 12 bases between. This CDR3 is CASSPGTASGNTIYF. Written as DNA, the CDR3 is TGTGCCAGCAGCCCGGGGACGGCCTCTGGAAACACCATATATTTT.